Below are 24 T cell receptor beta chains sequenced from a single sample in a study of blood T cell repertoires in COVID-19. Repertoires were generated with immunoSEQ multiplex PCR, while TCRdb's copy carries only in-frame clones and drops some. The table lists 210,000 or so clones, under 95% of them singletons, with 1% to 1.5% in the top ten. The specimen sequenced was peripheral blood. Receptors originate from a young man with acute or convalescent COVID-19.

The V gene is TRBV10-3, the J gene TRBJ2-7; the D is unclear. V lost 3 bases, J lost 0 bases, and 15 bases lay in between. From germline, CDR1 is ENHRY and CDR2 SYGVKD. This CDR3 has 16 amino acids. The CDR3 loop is CAISDPIRSPSYEQYF. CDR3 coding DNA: TGTGCCATCAGTGACCCAATCCGGTCCCCCTCCTACGAGCAGTACTTC.

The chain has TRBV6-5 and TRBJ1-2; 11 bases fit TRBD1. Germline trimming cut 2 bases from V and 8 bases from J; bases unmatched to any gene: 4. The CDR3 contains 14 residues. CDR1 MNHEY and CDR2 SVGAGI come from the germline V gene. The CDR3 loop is CASSYTGTGGGYTF. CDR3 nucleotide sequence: TGTGCCAGCAGTTACACAGGGACAGGGGGGGGCTACACCTTC.

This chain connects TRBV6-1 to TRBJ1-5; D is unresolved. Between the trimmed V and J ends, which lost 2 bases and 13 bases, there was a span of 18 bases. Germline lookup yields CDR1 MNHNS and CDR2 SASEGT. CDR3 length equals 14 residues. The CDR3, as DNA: TGTGCCAGCAGTGAAATTGAGGGAGGCCCATCTCAGCATTTT. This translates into CASSEIEGGPSQHF.

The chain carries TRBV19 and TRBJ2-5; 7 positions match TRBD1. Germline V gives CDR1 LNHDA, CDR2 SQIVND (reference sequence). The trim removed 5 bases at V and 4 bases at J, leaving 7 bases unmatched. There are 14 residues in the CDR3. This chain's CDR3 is CASSPETGVETQYF. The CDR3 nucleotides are TGTGCCAGTAGTCCCGAAACAGGGGTAGAGACCCAGTACTTC.

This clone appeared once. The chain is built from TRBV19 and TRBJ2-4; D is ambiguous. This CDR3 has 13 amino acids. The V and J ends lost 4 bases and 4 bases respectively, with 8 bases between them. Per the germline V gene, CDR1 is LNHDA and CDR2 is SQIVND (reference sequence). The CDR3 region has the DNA TGTGCCAGTAGTAATTCGGTGAAAAACATTCAGTACTTC. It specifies CASSNSVKNIQYF.

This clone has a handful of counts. For the CDR3, the DNA is TGTGCCAGCAGCCAAGGGTCTACAGTAGCGGGAGGGCCGTACAATGAGCAGTTCTTC. It translates to CASSQGSTVAGGPYNEQFF. The V and J genes are TRBV3-1 (or the pseudogene TRBV3-2) and TRBJ2-1; 11 bases align to TRBD2. Germline loops: CDR1 LGHDT, CDR2 YNNKEL (reference sequence). With V trimmed by 1 base and J by 4 bases, 12 bases remained unmatched. CDR3 length: 19 residues.

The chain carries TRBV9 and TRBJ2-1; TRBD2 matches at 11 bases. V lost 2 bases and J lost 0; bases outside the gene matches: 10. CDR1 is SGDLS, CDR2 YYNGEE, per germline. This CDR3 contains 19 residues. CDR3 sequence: CASSVQYSGRVSSYNEQFF. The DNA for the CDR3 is TGTGCCAGCAGCGTCCAATATAGCGGGAGGGTAAGCTCCTACAATGAGCAGTTCTTC.

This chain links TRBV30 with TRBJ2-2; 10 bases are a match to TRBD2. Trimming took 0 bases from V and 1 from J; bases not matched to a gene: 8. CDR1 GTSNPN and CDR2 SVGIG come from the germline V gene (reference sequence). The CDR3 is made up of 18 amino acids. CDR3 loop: CAWSVPSLAGVNTGELFF. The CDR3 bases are TGTGCCTGGAGTGTACCATCGCTAGCGGGAGTGAACACCGGGGAGCTGTTTTTT.

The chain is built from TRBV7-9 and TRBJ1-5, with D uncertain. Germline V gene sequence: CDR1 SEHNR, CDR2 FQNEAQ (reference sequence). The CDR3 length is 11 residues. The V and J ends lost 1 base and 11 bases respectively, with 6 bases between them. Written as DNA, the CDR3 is TGTGCCAGCAGCTTAGGTCCCACCCAGCATTTT. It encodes CASSLGPTQHF.

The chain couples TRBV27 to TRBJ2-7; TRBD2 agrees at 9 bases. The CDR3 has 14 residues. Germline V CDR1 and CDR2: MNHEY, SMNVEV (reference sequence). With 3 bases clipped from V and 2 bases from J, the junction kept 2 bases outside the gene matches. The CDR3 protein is CASSLREGAYEQYF. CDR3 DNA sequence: TGTGCCAGCAGTTTGCGGGAGGGCGCCTACGAGCAGTACTTC.

The CDR3 sequence is CASSDPQGAWGEKLFF. The DNA of the CDR3 is TGTGCCAGCAGCGATCCACAGGGGGCGTGGGGTGAAAAACTGTTTTTT. V is TRBV6-6 and J is TRBJ1-4; 9 bases align to TRBD1. This CDR3 spans 16 amino acids. V shed 6 bases, J shed 7 bases, and the junction held 12 bases outside the gene matches. Germline assignment: CDR1 MNHNY and CDR2 SVGAGI (reference sequence).

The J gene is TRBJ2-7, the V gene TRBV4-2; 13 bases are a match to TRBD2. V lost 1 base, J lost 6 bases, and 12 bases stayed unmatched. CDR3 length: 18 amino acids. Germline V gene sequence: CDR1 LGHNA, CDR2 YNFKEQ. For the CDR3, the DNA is TGTGCCAGCAGCCAAGTACCGACTAGCGGGGGGCCATTACGCGAGCAGTACTTC. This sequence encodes CASSQVPTSGGPLREQYF.

CDR3 region: CASRRLESANYGYTF. CDR3 bases: TGTGCCAGCAGAAGACTGGAATCCGCTAACTATGGCTACACCTTC. This chain joins TRBV6-5 and TRBJ1-2; D not certain. The germline V gene has CDR1 MNHEY and CDR2 SVGAGI. Trimming removed 6 bases at V and 0 bases at J, with 14 bases between. The CDR3 runs to 15 residues.

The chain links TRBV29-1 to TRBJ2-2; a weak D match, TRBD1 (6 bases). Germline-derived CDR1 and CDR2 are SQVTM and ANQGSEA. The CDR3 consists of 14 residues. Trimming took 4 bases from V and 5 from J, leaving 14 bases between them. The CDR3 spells CSVGSKRGTGELFF. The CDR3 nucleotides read TGCAGCGTTGGAAGTAAGAGGGGGACCGGGGAGCTGTTTTTT.

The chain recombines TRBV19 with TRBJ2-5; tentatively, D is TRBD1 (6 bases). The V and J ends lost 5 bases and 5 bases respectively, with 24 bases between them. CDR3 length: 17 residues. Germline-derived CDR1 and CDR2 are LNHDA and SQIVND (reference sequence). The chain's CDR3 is CASSARKRTGFAETQYF. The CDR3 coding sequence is TGTGCCAGTAGTGCCAGAAAGAGAACAGGGTTTGCGGAGACCCAGTACTTC.

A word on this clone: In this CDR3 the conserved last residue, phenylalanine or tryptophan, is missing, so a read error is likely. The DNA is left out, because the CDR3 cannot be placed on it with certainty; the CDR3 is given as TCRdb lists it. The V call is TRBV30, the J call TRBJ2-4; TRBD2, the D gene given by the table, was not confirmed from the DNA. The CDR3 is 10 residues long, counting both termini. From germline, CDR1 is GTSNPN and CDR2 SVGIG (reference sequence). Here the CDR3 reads CAWSVFFVSY.

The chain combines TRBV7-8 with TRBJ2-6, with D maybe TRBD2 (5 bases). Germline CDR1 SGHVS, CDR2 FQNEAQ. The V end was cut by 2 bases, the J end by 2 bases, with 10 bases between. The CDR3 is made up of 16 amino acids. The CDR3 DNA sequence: TGTGCCAGCAGCTTATCGTCGGGGACTGGGGCCAACGTCCTGACTTTC. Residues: CASSLSSGTGANVLTF.

The CDR3 region has the DNA TGTGCCAGCAGCTTCGGACAGATAGCCTCCTACGAGCAGTACTTC. As protein: CASSFGQIASYEQYF. The chain joins TRBV5-5 to TRBJ2-7; TRBD1 is a possible D gene (6 bases). CDR3 length: 15 amino acids. Trimming cost V 2 bases and J 0 bases, with 12 bases left between them. Germline V lookup: CDR1 SGHKS, CDR2 YYEKEE (reference sequence).

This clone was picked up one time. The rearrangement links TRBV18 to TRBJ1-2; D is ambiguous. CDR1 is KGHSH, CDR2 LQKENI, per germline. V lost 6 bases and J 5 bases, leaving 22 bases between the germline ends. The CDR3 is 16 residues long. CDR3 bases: TGTGCCAGCTCGCCCTCCCGAGGGAGGACTAGTTATGGCTACACCTTC. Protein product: CASSPSRGRTSYGYTF.

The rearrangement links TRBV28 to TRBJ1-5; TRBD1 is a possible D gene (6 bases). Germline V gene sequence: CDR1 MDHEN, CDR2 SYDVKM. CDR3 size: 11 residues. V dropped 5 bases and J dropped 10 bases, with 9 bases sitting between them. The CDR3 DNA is TGTGCCAGCAGTCCGGGGACACCCCAGCATTTT. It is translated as CASSPGTPQHF. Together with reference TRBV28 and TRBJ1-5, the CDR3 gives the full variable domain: DVKVTQSSRYLVKRTGEKVFLECVQDMDHENMFWYRQDPGLGLRLIYFSYDVKMKEKGDIPEGYSVSREKKERFSLILESASTNQTSMYLCASSPGTPQHFGDGTRLSIL.

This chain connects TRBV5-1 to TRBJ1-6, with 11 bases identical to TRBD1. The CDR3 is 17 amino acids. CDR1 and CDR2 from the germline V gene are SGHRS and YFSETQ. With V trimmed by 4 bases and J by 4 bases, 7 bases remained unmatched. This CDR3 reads CASSEGTGGLYNSPLHF. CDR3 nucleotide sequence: TGCGCCAGCAGCGAAGGGACAGGGGGGTTGTATAATTCACCCCTCCACTTT.

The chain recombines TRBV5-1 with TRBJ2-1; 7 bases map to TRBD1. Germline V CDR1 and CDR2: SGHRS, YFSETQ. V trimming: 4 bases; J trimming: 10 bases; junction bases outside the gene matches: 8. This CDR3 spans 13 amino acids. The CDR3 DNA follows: TGCGCCAGCAGCACCCGACAGGGTATGGAGCAGTTCTTC. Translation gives CASSTRQGMEQFF.

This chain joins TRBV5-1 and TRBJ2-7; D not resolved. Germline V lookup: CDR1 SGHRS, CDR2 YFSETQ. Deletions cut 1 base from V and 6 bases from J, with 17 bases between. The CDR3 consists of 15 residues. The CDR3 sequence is CASSLSGLIGSEQYF. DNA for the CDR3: TGCGCCAGCAGCTTGAGTGGGCTTATAGGCAGCGAGCAGTACTTC. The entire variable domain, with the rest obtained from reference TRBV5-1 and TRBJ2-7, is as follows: KAGVTQTPRYLIKTRGQQVTLSCSPISGHRSVSWYQQTPGQGLQFLFEYFSETQRNKGNFPGRFSGRQFSNSRSEMNVSTLELGDSALYLCASSLSGLIGSEQYFGPGTRLTVT.

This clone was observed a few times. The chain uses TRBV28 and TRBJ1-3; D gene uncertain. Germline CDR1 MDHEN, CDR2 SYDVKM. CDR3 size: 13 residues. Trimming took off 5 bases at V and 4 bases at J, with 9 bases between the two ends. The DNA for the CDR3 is TGTGCCAGCAGTCAATTCGCGGGAAACACCATATATTTT. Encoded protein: CASSQFAGNTIYF.